This T cell receptor beta chain was observed in a study of shared clonotypes between healthy human individuals. The V gene's germline CDR1 is MDHEN and CDR2 SYDVKM. Trimming pared 0 bases from V and 4 bases from J, leaving 12 bases between. CDR3 size: 15 residues. Genomic DNA from each subset was divided evenly over several immunoSEQ plates. Only in-frame clones appear in the TCRdb table, and some are missing; sequencing was by immunoSEQ multiplex PCR. The sample comprises roughly 1,600,000 clones, just under 99% of which are singletons, and about 0.34% rests with the top ten. Healthy adults negative for HIV, lacking recent acute infections or vaccinations, served as donors. The donor cohort consisted entirely of Caucasian adults residing in Nashville, Tennessee. The study's findings and limits: Non-shared clonotypes had lower generation probabilities than clonotypes shared by all four sorted-subset donors.

To note about this clone: What it binds is unknown.

The sample taken for sequencing was naive CD4+ T cells sorted from blood. Sample subset: CD45RA+ positively selected. This chain connects TRBV28 to TRBJ1-1, with D perhaps matching TRBD1 (5 bases). The source is a young man in good health. CDR3 sequence (DNA): TGTGCCAGCAGTTTATGGGAGGGGCAGGCCACTGAAGCTTTCTTT. Its translation: CASSLWEGQATEAFF.